The 27 T cell receptor beta chains below all came from one sample that was sequenced in a study of memory B cells and T cells in multiple sclerosis. TCRdb's table, derived via immunoSEQ multiplex PCR, lists solely in-frame clones and lacks some. The sample consists of over 35,000 clones, around 80% of them appearing once. CFSE-dim autoproliferating and CFSE-high non-proliferating T cells from unstimulated culture were sequenced separately. Pooled replicate wells came from some 50 million CFSE-labeled PBMCs cultured roughly seven days without stimulus. These receptors lack a known antigen. Source material: PBMCs from blood kept in culture. All receptors come from a human donor with multiple sclerosis.

The V call is TRBV29-1, the J call TRBJ2-6, with D perhaps matching TRBD2 (7 bases). The V gene lost 6 bases and the J gene lost 0 bases, with 15 bases spanning the gap. The CDR3 has 16 amino acids. CDR1 is SQVTM and CDR2 is ANQGSEA in the germline V gene. The CDR3 DNA follows: TGCAGCGTCATCGGGGGAGGGGGCTCTGGGGCCAACGTCCTGACTTTC. It codes for CSVIGGGGSGANVLTF.

The chain carries TRBV5-1 and TRBJ2-1, with D tentatively TRBD1 or TRBD2 (7 bases each). The ends were cut back, 6 bases at V and 6 bases at J, with 19 bases in the middle. Germline CDR1 SGHRS, CDR2 YFSETQ. This CDR3 contains 15 residues. CDR3 nucleotides: TGCGCCAGCACTACAGGGGACTACCCCCCCAATGAGCAGTTCTTC. Protein sequence: CASTTGDYPPNEQFF.

The rearrangement joins TRBV27 to TRBJ1-1, with 10 nucleotides matching TRBD1. The germline V gene has CDR1 MNHEY and CDR2 SMNVEV (reference sequence). The V segment lost 4 bases and the J segment 2 bases; nucleotides outside the gene matches: 1. The CDR3 is 14 amino acids. The CDR3 DNA sequence: TGTGCCAGCAGTTGGGACAGGGGCAACACTGAAGCTTTCTTT. Amino acid sequence: CASSWDRGNTEAFF.

This rearrangement joins TRBV4-1 to TRBJ1-2; D may be TRBD1 (6 bases). The CDR3 totals 14 residues. The germline V gene has CDR1 MGHRA and CDR2 YSYEKL. V lost 4 bases to trimming and J lost 5 bases, with 14 bases between them. The CDR3 DNA is TGCGCCAGCAGCCCGACAGGCGCCGTTTATGGCTACACCTTC. Amino acid sequence: CASSPTGAVYGYTF.

The chain couples TRBV5-1 to TRBJ2-3; 8 nucleotides align to TRBD1. Looked up from germline, CDR1 is SGHRS and CDR2 is YFSETQ. The V segment lost 4 bases and the J segment 1 base; nucleotides outside the gene matches: 5. The CDR3 extends over 15 amino acids. The CDR3 sequence: CASSRETGGTDTQYF. For the CDR3, the DNA is TGCGCCAGCAGCCGAGAGACAGGGGGCACAGATACGCAGTATTTT.

This chain links TRBV9 with TRBJ1-6; 9 nucleotides match TRBD1. The CDR3 runs to 15 residues. Germline trimming cut 4 bases from V and 9 bases from J; bases unmatched to any gene: 8. Germline values: CDR1 SGDLS, CDR2 YYNGEE. The CDR3 reads CASSQGGQGVSPLHF. CDR3 bases: TGTGCCAGCAGCCAAGGGGGACAGGGAGTTTCACCCCTCCACTTT.

This chain uses TRBV7-9 with TRBJ1-2, with unresolved D. Germline assignment: CDR1 SEHNR and CDR2 FQNEAQ (reference sequence). This CDR3 is 14 amino acids long. The V and J ends lost 2 bases and 7 bases respectively, with 14 bases between them. In DNA form, the CDR3 reads TGTGCCAGCAGCTTACCTTGGGAGCAAGGTGGCTACACCTTC. Translation: CASSLPWEQGGYTF. The full variable domain, completed using reference TRBV7-9 and TRBJ1-2, is DTGVSQNPRHKITKRGQNVTFRCDPISEHNRLYWYRQTLGQGPEFLTYFQNEAQLEKSRLLSDRFSAERPKGSFSTLEIQRTEQGDSAMYLCASSLPWEQGGYTFGSGTRLTVV.

The genes are TRBV18 and TRBJ2-3; no firm D call. V shed 5 bases and J shed 0 bases, with 12 bases lying between them. Germline V gene sequence: CDR1 KGHSH, CDR2 LQKENI. The CDR3 extends over 15 amino acids. The CDR3 sequence is CASSKELPSTDTQYF. DNA for the CDR3: TGTGCCAGCTCAAAAGAGCTTCCTAGCACAGATACGCAGTATTTT.

The chain carries TRBV23-1 and TRBJ2-7; D is possibly TRBD2 (5 bases). TRBV23-1 is marked as an open reading frame, function uncertain. V shed 9 bases and J shed 2 bases, with 14 bases lying between them. CDR3 length: 13 residues. The CDR3: CASPRGAAYEQYF. CDR3 coding DNA: TGCGCCAGTCCGCGCGGAGCGGCCTACGAGCAGTACTTC.

The CDR3 coding sequence is TGTGCCCCCACGGACACAGGGCGGGCGAACACCGGGGAGCTGTTTTTT. This codes for CAPTDTGRANTGELFF. The gene calls are TRBV9 and TRBJ2-2, with TRBD1 as a possible D gene (6 bases). Per the germline V gene, CDR1 is SGDLS and CDR2 is YYNGEE. The CDR3 is made up of 16 amino acids. Deletions cut 10 bases from V and 0 bases from J, with 19 bases between.

The genes are TRBV19 and TRBJ1-1, with D perhaps TRBD1 (6 bases). V lost 5 bases to trimming and J lost 5 bases, with 15 bases between them. This CDR3 comprises 14 residues. Germline V gene data show CDR1 as LNHDA and CDR2 as SQIVND (reference sequence). CDR3 sequence reads: CASSGWGGGTEAFF. The CDR3 DNA follows: TGTGCCAGTAGTGGTTGGGGAGGGGGAACTGAAGCTTTCTTT.

The rearrangement joins TRBV19 to TRBJ2-2; D is ambiguous. The CDR3 runs 16 residues. Between the trimmed V and J ends, which lost 1 base and 7 bases, there was a span of 16 bases. The germline CDR1 and CDR2 sequences are LNHDA and SQIVND (reference sequence). CDR3 sequence: CASSIGPGPLNGELFF. The CDR3 nucleotides read TGTGCCAGTAGTATAGGTCCGGGTCCCCTAAACGGGGAGCTGTTTTTT. The whole variable domain, filled in from reference TRBV19 and TRBJ2-2, reads DGGITQSPKYLFRKEGQNVTLSCEQNLNHDAMYWYRQDPGQGLRLIYYSQIVNDFQKGDIAEGYSVSREKKESFPLTVTSAQKNPTAFYLCASSIGPGPLNGELFFGEGSRLTVL.

This clone was observed once. The chain carries TRBV11-2 and TRBJ2-7; D is perhaps TRBD2 (6 bases). V lost 7 bases, J lost 6 bases, and 19 bases lay in between. This CDR3 is built from 14 residues. The germline gives CDR1 SGHAT, CDR2 FQNNGV. This chain's CDR3 is CASNLDTGVGEQYF. DNA of the CDR3: TGTGCCAGCAACTTGGATACGGGGGTCGGCGAGCAGTACTTC.

V gene TRBV7-2 combines with J gene TRBJ2-7, with TRBD1 identical over 8 bases. V lost 5 bases and J lost 6; bases outside the gene matches: 3. The CDR3 is 12 residues long. Germline CDR1 and CDR2: SGHTA and FQGNSA. CDR3 nucleotide sequence: TGTGCCAGCAGCGAGGACAGGGTCGAGCAGTACTTC. It specifies CASSEDRVEQYF.

This clone was recorded a few times. CDR3 coding DNA: TGTGCCAGCAGTATGGGACAGTTCAATGAGCAGTTCTTC. Its protein is CASSMGQFNEQFF. This rearrangement joins TRBV28 to TRBJ2-1; TRBD1 matches 7 bases. The CDR3 has 13 residues. Germline V CDR1 and CDR2: MDHEN, SYDVKM. Trimming removed 5 bases from V and 6 bases from J; junction bases left unmatched: 4.

This clone was observed a single time. The chain employs TRBV6-5 and TRBJ1-2, with a weak D call TRBD1 (6 bases). CDR1 is MNHEY and CDR2 is SVGAGI in the germline V gene. The CDR3 runs to 15 residues. Trimming took 2 bases from V and 8 from J, leaving 18 bases between them. The CDR3 region has the DNA TGTGCCAGCAGTTACAAGATGAAGGGGGTGGGAGGCTACACCTTC. This encodes CASSYKMKGVGGYTF.

Turning to this clone: This sample includes further DNA sequences coding for the same CDR3. CDR3 in DNA: TGTGCCAGTAGTCTTGGGGGCAGGACTGAAGCTTTCTTT. Translated, it gives CASSLGGRTEAFF. V and J are TRBV19 and TRBJ1-1; D perhaps matches TRBD1 (6 bases). Germline loops: CDR1 LNHDA, CDR2 SQIVND (reference sequence). There are 13 residues in the CDR3. V gave up 5 bases and J gave up 5 bases, with 12 bases separating them.

V gene TRBV28 combines with J gene TRBJ2-2, with D possibly matching TRBD1 (5 bases). Trimming took off 6 bases at V and 6 bases at J, with 11 bases between the two ends. CDR1 is MDHEN and CDR2 is SYDVKM in the germline V gene. This CDR3 region has 13 residues. In DNA form, the CDR3 reads TGTGCCAGCAGGGAACAGGTCTCCGGGGAGCTGTTTTTT. This sequence encodes CASREQVSGELFF.

The chain couples TRBV13 to TRBJ2-3; TRBD2 aligns across 10 bases. V shed 5 bases and J 1 base; nucleotides not matched to a gene: 3. This CDR3 region has 15 residues. The germline V gene encodes CDR1 PRHDT and CDR2 FYEKMQ (reference sequence). Here the CDR3 DNA reads TGTGCCAGCAGCCCTCTAGCGGGGGGCACAGATACGCAGTATTTT. Translated: CASSPLAGGTDTQYF.

J is TRBJ2-5 and V is TRBV5-4, with 8 bases aligning to TRBD1. V trimming: 1 base; J trimming: 5 bases; junction bases outside the gene matches: 7. CDR1 and CDR2 (germline): SGHNT, YYREEE (reference sequence). The CDR3 totals 15 residues. The CDR3 spells CASSLILRGQETQYF. The CDR3 DNA reads TGTGCCAGCAGCTTGATCCTCAGGGGGCAGGAGACCCAGTACTTC.

The chain carries TRBV7-9 and TRBJ1-3, with TRBD1 matching 7 bases. V was clipped by 5 bases and J by 3 bases; unmatched bases: 4. This CDR3 region has 14 residues. Germline CDR1 SEHNR, CDR2 FQNEAQ (reference sequence). The CDR3 loop reads CASSRTGDGNTIYF. As DNA, the CDR3 is TGTGCCAGCAGCCGAACAGGGGATGGAAACACCATATATTTT. The complete variable domain, with remaining parts taken from reference TRBV7-9 and TRBJ1-3, reads DTGVSQNPRHKITKRGQNVTFRCDPISEHNRLYWYRQTLGQGPEFLTYFQNEAQLEKSRLLSDRFSAERPKGSFSTLEIQRTEQGDSAMYLCASSRTGDGNTIYFGEGSWLTVV.

The rearrangement joins TRBV11-2 to TRBJ1-5, with D possibly matching TRBD1 (5 bases). CDR1 is SGHAT and CDR2 is FQNNGV in the germline V gene. V was clipped by 5 bases and J by 0 bases, with 8 bases between them. The CDR3 extends over 14 amino acids. CDR3 loop: CASSLGGSNQPQHF. DNA of the CDR3: TGTGCCAGCAGCCTGGGGGGTAGCAATCAGCCCCAGCATTTT.

There are a few counts of this clone. The chain is built from TRBV25-1 and TRBJ1-2; no clear D gene. The CDR3 extends over 14 amino acids. Per germline, CDR1 MGHDK and CDR2 SYGVNS. V lost 4 bases and J lost 2, with 11 bases in between. The CDR3, as DNA: TGTGCCAGCAGTGCCCCGGGAAACAACTATGGCTACACCTTC. Encoded protein: CASSAPGNNYGYTF.

The chain links TRBV9 to TRBJ2-2; TRBD1 agrees at 8 bases. The trim removed 4 bases at V and 9 bases at J, leaving 17 bases unmatched. CDR3 length: 17 amino acids. Germline V gives CDR1 SGDLS, CDR2 YYNGEE. The CDR3 DNA is TGTGCCAGCAGCCCTGCCCAGGGGGCGCGAAGGACCAGGGAGCTGTTTTTT. This translates into CASSPAQGARRTRELFF.

J is TRBJ2-7 and V is TRBV27, with D hard to call. The CDR3 spans 13 residues. Trimming stripped 3 bases from V and 3 bases from J, with 9 bases between. The germline V gene encodes CDR1 MNHEY and CDR2 SMNVEV (reference sequence). Written as DNA, the CDR3 is TGTGCCAGCAGTTTTACAGACCACTACGAGCAGTACTTC. It specifies CASSFTDHYEQYF.

This sequence joins TRBV5-6 and TRBJ2-3, with D tentatively TRBD2 (6 bases). Trimming removed 4 bases at V and 4 bases at J, with 10 bases between. Germline loops: CDR1 SGHDT, CDR2 YYEEEE. This CDR3 is built from 13 residues. CDR3 coding DNA: TGTGCCAGCAGCCGACTAGTCGCAGATACGCAGTATTTT. Amino acids: CASSRLVADTQYF.

J is TRBJ2-5 and V is TRBV12-5, with D perhaps TRBD2 (6 bases). CDR3 length: 15 amino acids. The V gene's germline CDR1 is LGHNT and CDR2 FRNRAP. The germline V and J ends were trimmed by 1 base and 1 base, with 10 bases remaining between them. In DNA form, the CDR3 reads TGTGCTAGTGGTTTGGGGGGACTTCTCCAAGAGACCCAGTACTTC. Its translation is CASGLGGLLQETQYF.